This T cell receptor beta chain was documented in a study of blood T cell repertoires in COVID-19. The V end lost 4 bases, the J end lost 11 bases, and 14 bases lay between the germline ends. This CDR3 comprises 12 residues. Germline V gene lookup returns CDR1 MGHRA and CDR2 YSYEKL. The data were produced by immunoSEQ multiplex PCR, yet TCRdb's version contains in-frame clones alone and is incomplete. The sample yields nearly 350,000 clones, 88% seen once. The chain uses TRBV4-1 and TRBJ1-1; D perhaps matches TRBD1 (6 bases). The material sequenced was peripheral blood. The sequence was obtained from a woman in her 70s with COVID-19, enrolled during active disease. The CDR3, as DNA: TGCGCCAGCAGCCCCCCCAGGGGAAGTGCTTTCTTT. This gives the protein CASSPPRGSAFF.